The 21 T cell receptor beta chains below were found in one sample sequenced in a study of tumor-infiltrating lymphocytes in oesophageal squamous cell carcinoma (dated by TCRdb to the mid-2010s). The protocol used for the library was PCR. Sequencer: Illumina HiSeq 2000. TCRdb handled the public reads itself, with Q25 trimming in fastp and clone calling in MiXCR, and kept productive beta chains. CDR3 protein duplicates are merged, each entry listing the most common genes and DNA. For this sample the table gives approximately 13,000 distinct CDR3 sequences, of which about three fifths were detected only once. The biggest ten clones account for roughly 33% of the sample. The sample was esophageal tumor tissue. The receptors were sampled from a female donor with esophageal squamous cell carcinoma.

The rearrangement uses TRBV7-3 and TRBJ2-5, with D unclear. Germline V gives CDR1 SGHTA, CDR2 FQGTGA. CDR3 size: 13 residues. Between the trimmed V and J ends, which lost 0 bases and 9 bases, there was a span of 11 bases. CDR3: CASSLTVGQAQYF. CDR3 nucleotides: TGTGCCAGCAGCTTAACCGTGGGCCAGGCCCAGTACTTC.

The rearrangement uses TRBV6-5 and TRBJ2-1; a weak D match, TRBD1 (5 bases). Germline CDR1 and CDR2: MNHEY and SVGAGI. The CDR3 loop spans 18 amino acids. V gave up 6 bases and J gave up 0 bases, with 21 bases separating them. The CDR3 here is CASSPRVGQLGSYNEQFF. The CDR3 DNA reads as TGTGCCAGCAGCCCCAGGGTAGGGCAGCTTGGCTCCTACAATGAGCAGTTCTTC.

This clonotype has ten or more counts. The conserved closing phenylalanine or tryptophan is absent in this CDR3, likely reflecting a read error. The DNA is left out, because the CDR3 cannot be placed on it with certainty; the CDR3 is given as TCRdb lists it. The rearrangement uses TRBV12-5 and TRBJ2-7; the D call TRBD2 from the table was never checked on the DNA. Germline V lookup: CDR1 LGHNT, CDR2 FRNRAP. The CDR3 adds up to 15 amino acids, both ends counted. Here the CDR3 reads CASGLGGGRGYTFGS.

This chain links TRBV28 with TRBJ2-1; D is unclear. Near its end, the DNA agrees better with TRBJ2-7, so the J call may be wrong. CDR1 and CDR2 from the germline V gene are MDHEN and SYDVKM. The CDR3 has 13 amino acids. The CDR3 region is CASSLKGTGEQYF. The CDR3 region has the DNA TGTGCCAGCAGTTTGAAGGGAACCGGCGAGCAGTACTTC.

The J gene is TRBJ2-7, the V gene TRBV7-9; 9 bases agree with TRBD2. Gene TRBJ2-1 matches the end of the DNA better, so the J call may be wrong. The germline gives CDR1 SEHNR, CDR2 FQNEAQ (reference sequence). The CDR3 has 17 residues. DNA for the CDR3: TGTGCCAGCAGCTCCTCATTAGCGGGAGATGCCTACAATGAGCAGTTCTTC. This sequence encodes CASSSSLAGDAYNEQFF.

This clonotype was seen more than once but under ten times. The CDR3 is CASSPSRDRVATQYF. CDR3 nucleotide sequence: TGTGCCAGCAGCCCGTCCCGGGACAGGGTAGCCACGCAGTATTTT. The V and J genes are TRBV7-6 and TRBJ2-3, with 9 bases aligning to TRBD1. J gave up 9 bases and V 5 bases, and 12 bases lay outside the gene matches. This CDR3 has 15 residues. Germline V gene sequence: CDR1 SGHVS, CDR2 FNYEAQ.

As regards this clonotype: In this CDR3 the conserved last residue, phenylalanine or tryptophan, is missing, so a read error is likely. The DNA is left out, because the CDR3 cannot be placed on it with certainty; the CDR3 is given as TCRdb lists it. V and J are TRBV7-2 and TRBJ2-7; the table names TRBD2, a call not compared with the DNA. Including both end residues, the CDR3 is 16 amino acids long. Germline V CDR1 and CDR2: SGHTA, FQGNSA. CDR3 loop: CASSLELGRSGYTFGS.

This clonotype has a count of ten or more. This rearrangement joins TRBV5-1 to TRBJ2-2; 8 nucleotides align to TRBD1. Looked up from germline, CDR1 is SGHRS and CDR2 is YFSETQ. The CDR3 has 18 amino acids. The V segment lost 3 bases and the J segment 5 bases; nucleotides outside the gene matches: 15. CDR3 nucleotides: TGCGCCAGCAGCTCACTCCCCTGGACAGGGATGAATACCGGGGAGCTGTTTTTT. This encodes CASSSLPWTGMNTGELFF.

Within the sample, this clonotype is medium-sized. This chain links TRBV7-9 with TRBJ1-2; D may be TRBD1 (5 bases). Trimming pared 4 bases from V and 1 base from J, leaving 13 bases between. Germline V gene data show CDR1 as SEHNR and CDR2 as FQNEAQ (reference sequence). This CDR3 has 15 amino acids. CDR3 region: CASSSLGAGNYGYTF. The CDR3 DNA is TGTGCCAGCAGCTCCCTAGGGGCCGGTAACTATGGCTACACCTTC.

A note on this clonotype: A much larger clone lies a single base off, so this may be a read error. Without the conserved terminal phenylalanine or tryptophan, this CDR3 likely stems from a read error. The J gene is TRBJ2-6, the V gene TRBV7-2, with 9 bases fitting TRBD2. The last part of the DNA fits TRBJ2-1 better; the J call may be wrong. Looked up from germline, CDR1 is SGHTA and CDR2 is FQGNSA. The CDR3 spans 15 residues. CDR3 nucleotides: TGTGCCAGCAGCTCCGTAGCGGGGGATTACAATGAGCAGTTCTTA. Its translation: CASSSVAGDYNEQFL.

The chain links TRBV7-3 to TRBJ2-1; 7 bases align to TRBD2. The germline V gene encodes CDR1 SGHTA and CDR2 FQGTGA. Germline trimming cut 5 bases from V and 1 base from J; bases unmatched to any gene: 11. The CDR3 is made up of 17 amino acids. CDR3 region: CASSPRASGSSYNEQFF. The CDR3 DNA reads TGTGCCAGCAGCCCCCGGGCTAGCGGCTCATCCTACAATGAGCAGTTCTTC.

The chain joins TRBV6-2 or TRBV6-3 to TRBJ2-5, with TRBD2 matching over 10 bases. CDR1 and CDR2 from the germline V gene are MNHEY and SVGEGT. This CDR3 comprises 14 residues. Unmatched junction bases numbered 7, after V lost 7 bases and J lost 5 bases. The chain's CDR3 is CASTAGGTGETQYF. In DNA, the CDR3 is TGTGCCAGCACAGCGGGGGGGACGGGCGAGACCCAGTACTTC.

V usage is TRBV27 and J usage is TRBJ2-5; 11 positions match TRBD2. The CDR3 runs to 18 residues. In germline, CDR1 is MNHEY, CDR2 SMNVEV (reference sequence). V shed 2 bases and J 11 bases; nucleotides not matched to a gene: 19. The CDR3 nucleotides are TGTGCCAGCAGTTTAAGCACCTTCGGACTAGCGGGTACAGATACGCAGTACTTC. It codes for CASSLSTFGLAGTDTQYF.

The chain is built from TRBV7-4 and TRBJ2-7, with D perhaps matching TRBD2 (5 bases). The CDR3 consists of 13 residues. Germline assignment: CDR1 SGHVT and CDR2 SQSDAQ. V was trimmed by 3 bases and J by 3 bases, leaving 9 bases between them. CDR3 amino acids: CASSFNGDYEQYF. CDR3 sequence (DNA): TGTGCCAGCAGCTTTAACGGGGACTACGAGCAGTACTTC.

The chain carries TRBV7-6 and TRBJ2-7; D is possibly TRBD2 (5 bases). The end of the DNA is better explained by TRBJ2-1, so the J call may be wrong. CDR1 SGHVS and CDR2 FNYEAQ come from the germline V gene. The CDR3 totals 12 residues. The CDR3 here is CASSFRLQEQFF. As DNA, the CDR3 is TGTGCCAGCAGCTTCCGACTACAGGAGCAGTTCTTC.

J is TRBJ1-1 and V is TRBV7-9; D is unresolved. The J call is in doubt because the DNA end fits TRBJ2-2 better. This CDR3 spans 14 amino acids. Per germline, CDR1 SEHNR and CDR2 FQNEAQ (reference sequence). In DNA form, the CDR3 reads TGTGCCAGCAGCTTTGGAGTGGACACCGGGGAGCTGTTTTTT. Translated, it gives CASSFGVDTGELFF.

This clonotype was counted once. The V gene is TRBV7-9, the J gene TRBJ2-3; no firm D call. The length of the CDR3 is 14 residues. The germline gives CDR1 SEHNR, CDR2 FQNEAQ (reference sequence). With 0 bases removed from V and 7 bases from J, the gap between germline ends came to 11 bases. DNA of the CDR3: TGTGCCAGCAGCTTAGCGCCCCGGAGTCATACGCAGTATTTT. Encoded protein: CASSLAPRSHTQYF.

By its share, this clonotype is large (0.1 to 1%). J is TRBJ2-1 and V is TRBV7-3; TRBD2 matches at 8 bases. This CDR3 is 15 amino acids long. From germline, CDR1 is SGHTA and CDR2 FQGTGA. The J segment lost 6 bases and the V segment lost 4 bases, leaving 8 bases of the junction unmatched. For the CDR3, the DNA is TGTGCCAGCAGCTCACGGGGGGGCCGAGGCAATGAGCAGTTCTTC. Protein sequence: CASSSRGGRGNEQFF. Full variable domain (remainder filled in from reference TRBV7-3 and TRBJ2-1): GAGVSQTPSNKVTEKGKYVELRCDPISGHTALYWYRQSLGQGPEFLIYFQGTGAADDSGLPNDRFFAVRPEGSVSTLKIQRTERGDSAVYLCASSSRGGRGNEQFFGPGTRLTVL.

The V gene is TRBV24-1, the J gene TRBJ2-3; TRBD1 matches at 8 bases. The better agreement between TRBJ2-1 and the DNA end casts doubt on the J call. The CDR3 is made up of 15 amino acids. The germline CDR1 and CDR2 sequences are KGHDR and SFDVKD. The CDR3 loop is CATSDLTGAYNEQFF. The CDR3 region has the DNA TGTGCCACCAGTGATCTGACAGGGGCCTACAATGAGCAGTTCTTC.

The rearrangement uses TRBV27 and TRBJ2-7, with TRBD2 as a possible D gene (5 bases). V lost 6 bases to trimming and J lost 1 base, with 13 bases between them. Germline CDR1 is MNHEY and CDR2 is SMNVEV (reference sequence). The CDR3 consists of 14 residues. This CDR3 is CASSTRSGSYEQYF. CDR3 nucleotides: TGTGCCAGCAGCACCCGAAGCGGTTCCTACGAGCAGTACTTC.

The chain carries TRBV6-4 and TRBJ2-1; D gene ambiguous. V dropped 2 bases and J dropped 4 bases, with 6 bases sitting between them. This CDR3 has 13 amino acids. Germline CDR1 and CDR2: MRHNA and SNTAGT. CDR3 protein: CASSDGDYNEQFF. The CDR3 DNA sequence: TGTGCCAGCAGTGACGGCGATTACAATGAGCAGTTCTTC.